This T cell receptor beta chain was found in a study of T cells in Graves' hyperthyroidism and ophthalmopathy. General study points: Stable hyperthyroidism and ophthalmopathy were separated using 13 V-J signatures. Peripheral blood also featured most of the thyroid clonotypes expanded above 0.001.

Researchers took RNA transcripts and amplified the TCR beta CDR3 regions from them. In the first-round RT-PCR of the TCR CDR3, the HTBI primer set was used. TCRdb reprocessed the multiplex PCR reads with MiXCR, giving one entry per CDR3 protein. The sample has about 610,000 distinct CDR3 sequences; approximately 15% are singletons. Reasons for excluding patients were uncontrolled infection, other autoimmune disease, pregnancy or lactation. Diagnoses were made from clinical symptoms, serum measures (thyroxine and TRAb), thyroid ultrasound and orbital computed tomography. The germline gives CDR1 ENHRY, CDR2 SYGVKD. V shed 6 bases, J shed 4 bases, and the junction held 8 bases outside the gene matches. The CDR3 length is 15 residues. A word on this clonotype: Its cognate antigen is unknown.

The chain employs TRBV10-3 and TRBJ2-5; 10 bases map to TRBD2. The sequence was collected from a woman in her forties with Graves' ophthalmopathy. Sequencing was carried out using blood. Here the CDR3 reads CAISQGAGGRETQYF. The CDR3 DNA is TGTGCCATCAGCCAGGGAGCGGGAGGGAGAGAGACCCAGTACTTC.